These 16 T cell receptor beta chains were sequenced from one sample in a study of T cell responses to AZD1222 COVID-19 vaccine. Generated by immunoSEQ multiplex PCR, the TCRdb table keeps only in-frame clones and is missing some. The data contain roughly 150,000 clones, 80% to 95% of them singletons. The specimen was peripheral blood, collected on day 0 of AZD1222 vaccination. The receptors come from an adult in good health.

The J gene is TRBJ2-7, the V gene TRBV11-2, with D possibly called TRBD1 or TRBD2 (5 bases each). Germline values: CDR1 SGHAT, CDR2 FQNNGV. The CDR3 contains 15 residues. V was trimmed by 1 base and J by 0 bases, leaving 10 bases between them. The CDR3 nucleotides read TGTGCCAGCAGCTTAGTGGGGGTTAGCTCCTACGAGCAGTACTTC. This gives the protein CASSLVGVSSYEQYF.

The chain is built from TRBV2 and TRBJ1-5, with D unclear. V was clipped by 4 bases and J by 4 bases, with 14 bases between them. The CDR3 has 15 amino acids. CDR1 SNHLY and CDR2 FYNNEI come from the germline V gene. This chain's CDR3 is CASSGQPDRNQPQHF. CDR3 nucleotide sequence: TGTGCCAGCAGTGGCCAGCCCGATCGAAATCAGCCCCAGCATTTT. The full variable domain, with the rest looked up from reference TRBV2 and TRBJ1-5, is EPEVTQTPSHQVTQMGQEVILRCVPISNHLYFYWYRQILGQKVEFLVSFYNNEISEKSEIFDDQFSVERPDGSNFTLKIRSTKLEDSAMYFCASSGQPDRNQPQHFGDGTRLSIL.

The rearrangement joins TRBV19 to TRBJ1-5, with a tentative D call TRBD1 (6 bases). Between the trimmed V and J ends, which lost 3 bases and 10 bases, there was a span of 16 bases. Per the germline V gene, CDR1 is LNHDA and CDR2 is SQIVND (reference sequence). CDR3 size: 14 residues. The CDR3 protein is CASSITGRGQPQHF. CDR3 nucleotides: TGTGCCAGTAGTATTACGGGCAGGGGCCAACCCCAGCATTTT.

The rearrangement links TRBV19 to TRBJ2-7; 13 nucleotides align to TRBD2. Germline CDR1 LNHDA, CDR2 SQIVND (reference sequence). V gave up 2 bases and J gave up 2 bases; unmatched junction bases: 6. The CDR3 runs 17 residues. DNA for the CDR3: TGTGCCAGTAGTATAAGAGGGACTAGCGGGACCACCTACGAGCAGTACTTC. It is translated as CASSIRGTSGTTYEQYF.

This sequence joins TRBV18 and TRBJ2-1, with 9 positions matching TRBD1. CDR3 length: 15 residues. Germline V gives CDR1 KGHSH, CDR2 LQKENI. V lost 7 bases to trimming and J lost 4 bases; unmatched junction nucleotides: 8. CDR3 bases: TGTGCCAGCTTCCCGGGGGGACAGGGTTACAATGAGCAGTTCTTC. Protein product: CASFPGGQGYNEQFF.

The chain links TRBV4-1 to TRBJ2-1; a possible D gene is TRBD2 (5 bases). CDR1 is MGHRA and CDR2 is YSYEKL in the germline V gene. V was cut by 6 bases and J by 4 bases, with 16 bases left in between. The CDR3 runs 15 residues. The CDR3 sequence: CASSSPAGPYNEQFF. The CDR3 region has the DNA TGCGCCAGCAGTTCGCCCGCGGGCCCATACAATGAGCAGTTCTTC.

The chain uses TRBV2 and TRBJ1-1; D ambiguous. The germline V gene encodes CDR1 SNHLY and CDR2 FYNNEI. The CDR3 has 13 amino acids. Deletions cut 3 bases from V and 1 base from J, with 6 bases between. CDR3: CASSDVSNTEAFF. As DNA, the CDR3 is TGTGCCAGCAGTGACGTGTCGAACACTGAAGCTTTCTTT.

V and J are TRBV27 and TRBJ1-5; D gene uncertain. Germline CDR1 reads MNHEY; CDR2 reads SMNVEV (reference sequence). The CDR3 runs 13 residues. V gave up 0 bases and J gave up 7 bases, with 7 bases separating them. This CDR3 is CASSLSRVQPQHF. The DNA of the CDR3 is TGTGCCAGCAGTTTATCAAGGGTACAGCCCCAGCATTTT.

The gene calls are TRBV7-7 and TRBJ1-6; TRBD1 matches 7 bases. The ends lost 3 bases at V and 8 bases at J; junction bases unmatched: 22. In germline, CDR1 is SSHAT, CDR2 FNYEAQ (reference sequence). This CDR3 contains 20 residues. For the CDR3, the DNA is TGTGCCAGCAGCTTGGGGGTAGGGGGCTCGATTCGGTTCTTCGATTCACCCCTCCACTTT. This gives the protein CASSLGVGGSIRFFDSPLHF.

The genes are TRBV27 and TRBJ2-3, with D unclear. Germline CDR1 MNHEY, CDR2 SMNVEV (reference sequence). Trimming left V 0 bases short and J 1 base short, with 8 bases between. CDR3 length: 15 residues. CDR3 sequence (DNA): TGTGCCAGCAGTTTATCCGTCGATCGCACAGATACGCAGTATTTT. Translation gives CASSLSVDRTDTQYF.

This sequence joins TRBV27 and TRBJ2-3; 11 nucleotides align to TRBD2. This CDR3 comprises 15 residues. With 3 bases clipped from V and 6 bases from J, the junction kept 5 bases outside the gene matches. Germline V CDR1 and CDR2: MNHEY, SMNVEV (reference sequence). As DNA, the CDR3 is TGTGCCAGCAGTTTTGTAGCGGGAGGGCCCGATACGCAGTATTTT. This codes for CASSFVAGGPDTQYF.

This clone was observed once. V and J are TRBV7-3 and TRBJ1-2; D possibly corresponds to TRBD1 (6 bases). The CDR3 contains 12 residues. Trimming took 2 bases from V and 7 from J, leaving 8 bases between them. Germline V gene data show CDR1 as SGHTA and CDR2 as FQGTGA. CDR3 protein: CASSLGGAGYTF. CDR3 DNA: TGTGCCAGCAGCTTAGGGGGGGCTGGCTACACCTTC.

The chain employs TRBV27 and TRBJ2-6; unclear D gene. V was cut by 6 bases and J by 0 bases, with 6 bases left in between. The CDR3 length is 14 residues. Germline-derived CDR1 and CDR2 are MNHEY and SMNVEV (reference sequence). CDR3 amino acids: CASSPSSGANVLTF. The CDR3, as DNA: TGTGCCAGCAGCCCGAGCTCTGGGGCCAACGTCCTGACTTTC.

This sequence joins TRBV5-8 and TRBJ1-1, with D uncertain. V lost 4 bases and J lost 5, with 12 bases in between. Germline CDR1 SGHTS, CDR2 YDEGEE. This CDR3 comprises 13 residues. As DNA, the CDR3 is TGTGCCAGCAGCCCCCCGGGGAGAACTGAAGCTTTCTTT. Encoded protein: CASSPPGRTEAFF.

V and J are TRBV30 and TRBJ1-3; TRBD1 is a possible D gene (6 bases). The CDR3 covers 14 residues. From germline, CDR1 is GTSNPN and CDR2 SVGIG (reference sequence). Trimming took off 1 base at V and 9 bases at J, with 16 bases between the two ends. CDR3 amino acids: CAWSGNRDRITIYF. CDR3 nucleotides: TGTGCCTGGAGTGGGAACAGGGACCGGATCACCATATATTTT.

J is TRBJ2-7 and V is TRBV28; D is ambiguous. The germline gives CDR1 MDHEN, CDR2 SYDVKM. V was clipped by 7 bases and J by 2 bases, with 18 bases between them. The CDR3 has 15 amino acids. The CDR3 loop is CASTRRSTGPYEQYF. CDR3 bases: TGTGCCAGCACCAGGCGATCGACGGGCCCCTACGAGCAGTACTTC.